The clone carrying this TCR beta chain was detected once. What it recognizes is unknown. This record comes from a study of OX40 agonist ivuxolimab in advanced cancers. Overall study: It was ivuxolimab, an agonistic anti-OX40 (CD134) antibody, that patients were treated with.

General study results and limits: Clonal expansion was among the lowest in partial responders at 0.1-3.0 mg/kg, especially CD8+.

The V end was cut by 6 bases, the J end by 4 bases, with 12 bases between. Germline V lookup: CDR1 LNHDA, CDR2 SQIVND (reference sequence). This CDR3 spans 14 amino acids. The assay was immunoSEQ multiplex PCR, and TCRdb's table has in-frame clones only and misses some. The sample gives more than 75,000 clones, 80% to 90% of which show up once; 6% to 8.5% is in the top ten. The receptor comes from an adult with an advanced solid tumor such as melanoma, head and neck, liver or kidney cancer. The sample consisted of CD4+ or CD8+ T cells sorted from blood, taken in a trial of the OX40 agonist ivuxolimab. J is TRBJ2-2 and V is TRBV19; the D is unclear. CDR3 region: CASSPYGFTGELFF. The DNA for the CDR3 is TGTGCCAGTAGCCCCTACGGGTTCACCGGGGAGCTGTTTTTT.